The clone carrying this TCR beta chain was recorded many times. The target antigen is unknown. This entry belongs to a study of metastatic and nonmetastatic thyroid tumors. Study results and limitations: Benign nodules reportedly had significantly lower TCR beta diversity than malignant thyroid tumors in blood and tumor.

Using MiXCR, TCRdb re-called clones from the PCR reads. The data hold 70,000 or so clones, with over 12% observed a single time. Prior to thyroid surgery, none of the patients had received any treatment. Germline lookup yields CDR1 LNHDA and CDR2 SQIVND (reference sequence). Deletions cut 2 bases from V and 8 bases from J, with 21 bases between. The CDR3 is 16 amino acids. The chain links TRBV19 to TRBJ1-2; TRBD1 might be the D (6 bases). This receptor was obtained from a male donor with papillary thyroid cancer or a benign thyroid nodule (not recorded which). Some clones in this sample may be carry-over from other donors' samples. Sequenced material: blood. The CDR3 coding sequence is TGTGCCAGTAGTATAAGGGGGGACATTCTTACGGGCGGCTACACCTTC. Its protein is CASSIRGDILTGGYTF.